This T cell receptor (beta chain) originates from a study of CD8+CD57+ T cells in acquired aplastic anemia. Study results and limitations: Some 29 shared CD8+ CDR3s appeared highly expressed within patients' immunodominant clones. Between the patient and control groups, CD8+ Simpson's diversity did not differ significantly.

This clonotype showed up many times. Its specificity is not known. From germline, CDR1 is LNHDA and CDR2 SQIVND (reference sequence). Trimming took 5 bases from V and 5 from J, leaving 19 bases between them. The CDR3 runs to 16 residues. Genomic DNA was employed as the template in profiling TCR beta VDJ and CDR3. TCRdb ran MiXCR on the reads and lists one entry per CDR3 protein. The repertoire holds 350,000 to 450,000 distinct CDR3 sequences, with approximately 70% as singletons. V and J are TRBV19 and TRBJ1-5; the D is unclear. Sequenced material: sorted CD4+, CD8+, or CD8+CD57+ T cells (not recorded which) from PBMCs. The source is a human donor in good health, serving as a control. The CDR3 loop reads CASSLRWTQGYQPQHF. As DNA, the CDR3 is TGTGCCAGTAGTCTGAGATGGACCCAAGGGTATCAGCCCCAGCATTTT.